Below, one T cell receptor (beta chain) is given with its context. This record comes from a study of tumor-infiltrating lymphocytes in primary liver carcinoma. cDNA specific to TCR beta was made from 500 ng of total RNA, with a constant-region primer employed for priming. Slightly modified ARM-PCR with three nested multiplex PCR rounds yielded TCR beta libraries. With TRBV1-TRBV30 forward primers and a C-beta reverse primer, the first two PCR rounds were run for around 10 cycles each. TCRdb processed the multiplex PCR reads anew with MiXCR; each CDR3 protein has one entry. The sample shows some 95,000 distinct CDR3 sequences, about 70% of them seen only once. From about 19-30 mg of unsorted bulk tissue, DNA and RNA were co-extracted together. Trimming left V 4 bases short and J 1 base short, with 10 bases between. The CDR3 length is 14 residues. CDR1 SGHRS and CDR2 YFSETQ come from the germline V gene.

The sample consisted of tumor-adjacent normal liver tissue. The chain has TRBV5-1 and TRBJ2-3; the D is unclear. The clonotype originates from a man aged 35 to 55 with primary liver carcinoma and hepatitis B virus infection. For the CDR3, the DNA is TGCGCCAGCAGCCTATTAATAGGCACAGATACGCAGTATTTT. This codes for CASSLLIGTDTQYF.